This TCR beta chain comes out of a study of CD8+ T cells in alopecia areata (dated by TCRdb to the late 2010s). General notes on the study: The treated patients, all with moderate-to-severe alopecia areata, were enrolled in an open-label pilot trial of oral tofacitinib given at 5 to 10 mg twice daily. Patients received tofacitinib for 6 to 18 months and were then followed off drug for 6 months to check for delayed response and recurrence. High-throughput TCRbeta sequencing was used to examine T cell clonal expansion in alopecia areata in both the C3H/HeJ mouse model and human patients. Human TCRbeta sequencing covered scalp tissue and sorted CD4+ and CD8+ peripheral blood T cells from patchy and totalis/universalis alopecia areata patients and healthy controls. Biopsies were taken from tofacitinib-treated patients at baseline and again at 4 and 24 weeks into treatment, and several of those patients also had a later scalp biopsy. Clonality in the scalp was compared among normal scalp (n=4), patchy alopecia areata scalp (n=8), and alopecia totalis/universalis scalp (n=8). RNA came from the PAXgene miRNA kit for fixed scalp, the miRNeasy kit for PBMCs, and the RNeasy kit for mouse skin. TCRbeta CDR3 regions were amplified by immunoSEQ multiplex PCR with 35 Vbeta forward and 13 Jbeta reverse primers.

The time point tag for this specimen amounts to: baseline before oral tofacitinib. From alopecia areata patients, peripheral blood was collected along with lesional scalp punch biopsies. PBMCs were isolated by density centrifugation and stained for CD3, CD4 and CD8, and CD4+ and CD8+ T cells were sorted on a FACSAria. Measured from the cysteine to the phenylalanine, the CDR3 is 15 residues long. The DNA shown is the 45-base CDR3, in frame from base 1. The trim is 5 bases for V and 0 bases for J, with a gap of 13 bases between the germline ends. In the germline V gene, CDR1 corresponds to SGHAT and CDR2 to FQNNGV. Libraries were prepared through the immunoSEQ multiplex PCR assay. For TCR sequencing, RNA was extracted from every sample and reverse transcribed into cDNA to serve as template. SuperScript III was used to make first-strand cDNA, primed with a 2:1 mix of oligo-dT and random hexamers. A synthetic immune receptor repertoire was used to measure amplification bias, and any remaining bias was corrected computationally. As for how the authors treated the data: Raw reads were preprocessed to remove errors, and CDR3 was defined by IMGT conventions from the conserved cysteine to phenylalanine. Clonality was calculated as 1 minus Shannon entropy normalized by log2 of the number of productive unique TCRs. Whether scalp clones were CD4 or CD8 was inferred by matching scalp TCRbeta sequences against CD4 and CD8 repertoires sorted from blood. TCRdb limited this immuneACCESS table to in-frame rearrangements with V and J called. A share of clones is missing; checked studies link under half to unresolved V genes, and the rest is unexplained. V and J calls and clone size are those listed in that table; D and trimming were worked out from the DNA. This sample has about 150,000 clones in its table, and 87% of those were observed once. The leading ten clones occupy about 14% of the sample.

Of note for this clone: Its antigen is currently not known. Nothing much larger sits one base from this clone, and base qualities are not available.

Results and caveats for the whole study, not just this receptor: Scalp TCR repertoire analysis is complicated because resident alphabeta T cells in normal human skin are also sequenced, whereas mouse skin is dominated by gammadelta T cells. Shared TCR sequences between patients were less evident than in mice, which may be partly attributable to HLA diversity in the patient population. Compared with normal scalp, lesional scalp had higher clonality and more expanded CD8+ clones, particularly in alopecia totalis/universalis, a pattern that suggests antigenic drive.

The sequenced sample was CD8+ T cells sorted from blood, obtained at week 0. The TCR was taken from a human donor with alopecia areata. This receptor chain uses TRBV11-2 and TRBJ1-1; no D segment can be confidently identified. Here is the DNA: TGTGCCAGCAGCCTCGGGCGACTATTGAACACTGAAGCTTTCTTT. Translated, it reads CASSLGRLLNTEAFF.